Below, 25 T cell receptor beta chains from the same sample are listed, as sequenced in a study of cytomegalovirus exposure and HLA in healthy donors. The PCR employed 60 Vbeta primers together with 13 Jbeta primers. Some clones are missing from TCRdb's copy, which holds only in-frame ones; the method was immunoSEQ multiplex PCR. The sample yields 200,000 to 250,000 clones, about 79% seen once. The sequencing input was PBMCs. The receptors stem from a man younger than 35 in good health and CMV-seronegative.

The gene calls are TRBV18 and TRBJ2-5; maybe TRBD1 (6 bases). The CDR3 is 14 residues long. Germline V gene data show CDR1 as KGHSH and CDR2 as LQKENI. The V end lost 3 bases, the J end lost 1 base, and 9 bases lay between the germline ends. For the CDR3, the DNA is TGTGCCAGCTCACCGCAGGGGTTCCAAGAGACCCAGTACTTC. Protein: CASSPQGFQETQYF.

There are a few counts of this clone. J is TRBJ1-2 and V is TRBV7-2, with D maybe TRBD1 (5 bases). V lost 1 base to trimming and J lost 2 bases, with 11 bases between them. The CDR3 consists of 15 residues. CDR1 SGHTA and CDR2 FQGNSA come from the germline V gene. CDR3 sequence reads: CASSLDAGQNYGYTF. The CDR3 DNA sequence: TGTGCCAGCAGCTTAGATGCAGGGCAAAACTATGGCTACACCTTC.

The rearrangement joins TRBV7-9 to TRBJ2-3; D possibly corresponds to TRBD2 (5 bases). Germline lookup yields CDR1 SEHNR and CDR2 FQNEAQ (reference sequence). The CDR3 loop spans 13 amino acids. V was cut by 5 bases and J by 6 bases, with 12 bases left in between. CDR3 DNA: TGTGCCAGCAGCGGGGAGAGCCGGGATACGCAGTATTTT. Translated: CASSGESRDTQYF.

Many counts were recorded for this clone. The chain has TRBV10-3 and TRBJ2-5, with D maybe TRBD1 (6 bases). Germline CDR1 ENHRY, CDR2 SYGVKD. The CDR3 length is 14 residues. V was clipped by 10 bases and J by 3 bases, with 18 bases between them. For the CDR3, the DNA is TGTGCCAGCGGCCCAGGGGCGACGAAAGAGACCCAGTACTTC. Encoded protein: CASGPGATKETQYF.

In its sample, this clone was seen a few times. CDR3 nucleotide sequence: TGTGCCTGGAGTGTAGGAGGGAACCGTTACGAGCAGTACTTC. Its translation is CAWSVGGNRYEQYF. The chain recombines TRBV30 with TRBJ2-7, with D possibly TRBD2 on 6 matching bases. Germline CDR1 GTSNPN, CDR2 SVGIG (reference sequence). CDR3 length: 14 amino acids. V lost 0 bases, J lost 4 bases, and 13 bases lay in between.

Regarding this clone: The same CDR3 arises from other DNA sequences in this sample as well. J is TRBJ1-1 and V is TRBV7-3; a weak D match, TRBD1 (5 bases). V lost 6 bases and J lost 4, with 15 bases in between. Germline lookup yields CDR1 SGHTA and CDR2 FQGTGA. This CDR3 spans 14 amino acids. The chain's CDR3 is CASSSSGGGTEAFF. The CDR3 bases are TGTGCCAGCAGTTCCTCGGGGGGTGGCACTGAAGCTTTCTTT.

About this clone: Within the sample, other DNA sequences also encode this same CDR3. The rearrangement uses TRBV7-9 and TRBJ1-2; no clear D. This CDR3 region has 14 residues. Looked up from germline, CDR1 is SEHNR and CDR2 is FQNEAQ (reference sequence). The germline V and J ends were trimmed by 0 bases and 0 bases, with 5 bases remaining between them. The CDR3 protein is CASSLAGANYGYTF. The CDR3 DNA is TGTGCCAGCAGCTTAGCAGGAGCTAACTATGGCTACACCTTC. Full variable domain (remainder filled in from reference TRBV7-9 and TRBJ1-2): DTGVSQNPRHKITKRGQNVTFRCDPISEHNRLYWYRQTLGQGPEFLTYFQNEAQLEKSRLLSDRFSAERPKGSFSTLEIQRTEQGDSAMYLCASSLAGANYGYTFGSGTRLTVV.

CDR3 amino acids: CASGQNRGLVINSGNTIYF. The CDR3 region has the DNA TGTGCTAGTGGCCAGAACAGGGGGCTGGTAATAAACTCTGGAAACACCATATATTTT. The chain carries TRBV12-5 and TRBJ1-3; TRBD1 agrees at 9 bases. The germline V gene encodes CDR1 LGHNT and CDR2 FRNRAP. V lost 6 bases to trimming and J lost 0 bases; unmatched junction nucleotides: 15. This CDR3 region has 19 residues. Looking up the rest from reference TRBV12-5 and TRBJ1-3 gives the full variable domain: DARVTQTPRHKVTEMGQEVTMRCQPILGHNTVFWYRQTMMQGLELLAYFRNRAPLDDSGMPKDRFSAEMPDATLATLKIQPSEPRDSAVYFCASGQNRGLVINSGNTIYFGEGSWLTVV.

The chain recombines TRBV6-1 with TRBJ2-5; 8 positions match TRBD1. In germline, CDR1 is MNHNS, CDR2 SASEGT. V lost 6 bases and J lost 1; bases outside the gene matches: 4. The CDR3 consists of 14 residues. The CDR3 region is CASRDRAPQETQYF. For the CDR3, the DNA is TGTGCCAGCAGGGACAGGGCCCCCCAAGAGACCCAGTACTTC.

The V gene is TRBV5-1, the J gene TRBJ2-5, with 7 bases lining up with TRBD2. CDR1 and CDR2 from the germline V gene are SGHRS and YFSETQ. The length of the CDR3 is 14 residues. V lost 4 bases, J lost 1 base, and 4 bases stayed unmatched. The DNA for the CDR3 is TGCGCCAGCAGCCGGACTAGGGCCCAAGAGACCCAGTACTTC. Translated: CASSRTRAQETQYF. The entire variable domain, with the rest obtained from reference TRBV5-1 and TRBJ2-5, is as follows: KAGVTQTPRYLIKTRGQQVTLSCSPISGHRSVSWYQQTPGQGLQFLFEYFSETQRNKGNFPGRFSGRQFSNSRSEMNVSTLELGDSALYLCASSRTRAQETQYFGPGTRLLVL.

This clone showed up just a few times. The chain links TRBV18 to TRBJ2-7; 8 nucleotides match TRBD1. The J segment lost 0 bases and the V segment lost 3 bases, leaving 7 bases of the junction unmatched. Germline assignment: CDR1 KGHSH and CDR2 LQKENI. This CDR3 contains 16 residues. This CDR3 reads CASSPRDRSTSYEQYF. CDR3 nucleotide sequence: TGTGCCAGCTCACCCCGGGACAGGTCCACCTCCTACGAGCAGTACTTC.

J is TRBJ2-7 and V is TRBV11-3; 7 positions agree with TRBD1. Trimming at V came to 5 bases and at J to 6 bases, leaving 4 bases not matched to a gene. CDR1 and CDR2 from the germline V gene are SGHNT and YENEEA. This CDR3 contains 12 residues. CDR3 nucleotides: TGTGCCAGCAGCCGGAACAGGGGCGAGCAGTACTTC. It encodes CASSRNRGEQYF.

A remark on this clone: In the same sample, other DNA sequences code for this CDR3. This chain connects TRBV7-9 to TRBJ2-1; D possibly corresponds to TRBD1 (6 bases). The V end lost 5 bases, the J end lost 4 bases, and 9 bases lay between the germline ends. From germline, CDR1 is SEHNR and CDR2 FQNEAQ (reference sequence). CDR3 length equals 13 residues. In DNA, the CDR3 is TGTGCCAGCAGCCCTGGACAGTACAATGAGCAGTTCTTC. As protein: CASSPGQYNEQFF.

This clone came up once. DNA of the CDR3: TGTGCCAGCAATCTCTGGACAGGGGGCAGAGAGCAGTACTTC. Residues: CASNLWTGGREQYF. The rearrangement links TRBV28 to TRBJ2-7; 11 bases align to TRBD1. The germline CDR1 and CDR2 sequences are MDHEN and SYDVKM. This CDR3 spans 14 amino acids. After removal of 7 bases from V and 7 bases from J, the junction contained 9 bases not matched to a gene.

This clone was observed once. The J gene is TRBJ2-2, the V gene TRBV7-3, with TRBD2 matching over 9 bases. J gave up 6 bases and V 5 bases, and 13 bases lay outside the gene matches. CDR3 length: 17 residues. Germline V gives CDR1 SGHTA, CDR2 FQGTGA. The CDR3, as DNA: TGTGCCAGCAGCCCCGGGACTAGCCGGGGGGGGGCCGGGGAGCTGTTTTTT. This sequence encodes CASSPGTSRGGAGELFF.

This clone was counted between two and nine times. A junction end diverges from the germline sequence, so it may reflect a read error. J is TRBJ2-4 and V is TRBV7-9; the match to TRBD1 covers 11 bases. The V gene's germline CDR1 is SEHNR and CDR2 FQNEAQ (reference sequence). CDR3 length: 17 amino acids. CDR3 coding DNA: TGTTCCAGCAGCCTAGAAGTTGGGACAGGGGGGTCAAACATTCAGTACTTC. Its translation is CSSSLEVGTGGSNIQYF.

This chain links TRBV21-1 with TRBJ1-5. TRBV21-1 is given as a pseudogene. The CDR3 loop spans 17 amino acids. CDR3 in DNA: TGTGCCAGCAGCAAAGCTCTGAGGATTTGTAGCAATCAGCCCCAGCATTTT. Translating gives CASSKALRICSNQPQHF.

The CDR3 DNA sequence: TGTGCCAGCAGTTCGACTAGCGGGAGAGGGTCCTACGAGCAGTACTTC. Translation gives CASSSTSGRGSYEQYF. J is TRBJ2-7 and V is TRBV6-5; TRBD2 matches 12 bases. V gave up 4 bases and J gave up 1 base; unmatched junction bases: 5. Per the germline V gene, CDR1 is MNHEY and CDR2 is SVGAGI. The CDR3 length is 16 residues.

The chain couples TRBV2 to TRBJ1-1, with a possible D match to TRBD1 (5 bases). The CDR3 runs to 15 residues. The V gene's germline CDR1 is SNHLY and CDR2 FYNNEI. The V gene lost 2 bases and the J gene lost 0 bases, with 10 bases spanning the gap. The CDR3 loop reads CASSESGIMNTEAFF. CDR3 nucleotides: TGTGCCAGCAGTGAATCAGGGATCATGAACACTGAAGCTTTCTTT.

As regards this clone: Other nucleotide sequences in the sample specify the same CDR3. J is TRBJ2-7 and V is TRBV6-5; 7 nucleotides align to TRBD1. Trimming took 0 bases from V and 4 from J; bases not matched to a gene: 0. This CDR3 region has 13 residues. Germline V gene lookup returns CDR1 MNHEY and CDR2 SVGAGI. CDR3 nucleotide sequence: TGTGCCAGCAGTTACTCACAGGGGTACGAGCAGTACTTC. Its protein product is CASSYSQGYEQYF.

This chain connects TRBV6-5 to TRBJ2-1; D gene unclear. V lost 4 bases, J lost 8 bases, and 6 bases lay in between. Germline assignment: CDR1 MNHEY and CDR2 SVGAGI. The CDR3 extends over 11 amino acids. CDR3 coding DNA: TGTGCCAGCAGTTTAATAGATGAGCAGTTCTTC. It translates to CASSLIDEQFF.

The chain carries TRBV9 and TRBJ1-1; D uncertain. Germline V gene sequence: CDR1 SGDLS, CDR2 YYNGEE. The ends were cut back, 3 bases at V and 4 bases at J, with 13 bases in the middle. The length of the CDR3 is 14 residues. The CDR3 coding sequence is TGTGCCAGCAGCGGCCAGGTATTTGGCACTGAAGCTTTCTTT. This translates into CASSGQVFGTEAFF.

This clone was observed once. The chain is built from TRBV7-9 and TRBJ2-1; tentative D call: TRBD1 (6 bases). This CDR3 is built from 14 residues. Trimming stripped 8 bases from V and 6 bases from J, with 17 bases between. CDR1 is SEHNR and CDR2 is FQNEAQ in the germline V gene (reference sequence). This CDR3 reads CASGPQGHRNEQFF. CDR3 DNA: TGTGCCAGCGGCCCACAGGGACACCGCAATGAGCAGTTCTTC.

V gene TRBV4-2 combines with J gene TRBJ2-2; 8 bases map to TRBD1. In germline, CDR1 is LGHNA, CDR2 YNFKEQ. The CDR3 contains 19 residues. The V segment lost 0 bases and the J segment 8 bases; nucleotides outside the gene matches: 17. The CDR3 loop reads CASSQEGTGGNIHVGELFF. The DNA of the CDR3 is TGTGCCAGCAGCCAAGAAGGGACAGGCGGGAACATCCATGTTGGGGAGCTGTTTTTT.

The chain couples TRBV29-1 to TRBJ1-1, with a tentative D call TRBD1 (5 bases). Trimming shortened V by 4 bases and J by 0 bases, and 12 bases separated the two germline ends. The CDR3 is made up of 14 amino acids. The germline V gene encodes CDR1 SQVTM and CDR2 ANQGSEA. The CDR3, as DNA: TGCAGCGTTGTCGGCAGGGATATGAACACTGAAGCTTTCTTT. It is translated as CSVVGRDMNTEAFF.